The rows below give T cell receptor beta chains drawn from one sample of a study of blood T cell repertoires in COVID-19. The table came from immunoSEQ multiplex PCR; TCRdb's copy has only in-frame clones and leaves some out. The sample carries some 76,000 clones, around 83% recorded once. The sequenced sample was peripheral blood. Receptors originate from a human donor in a cohort sampled during active COVID-19. CDR3s include the opening cysteine and the closing phenylalanine or tryptophan. D genes are given only for firm matches. The size of a clone is reported for some rows only, either as once, few or many, or as a class for expanded clones.

CDR3	DNA	size	V	D	J	length
CASTPPHGSGNTIYF	TGTGCCAGCACCCCTCCCCACGGCTCTGGAAACACCATATATTTT	NA	TRBV6-5	NA	TRBJ1-3	15
CASSLLFPYRGETDTQYF	TGTGCCAGCAGTTTATTGTTCCCCTACCGGGGGGAGACAGATACGCAGTATTTT	NA	TRBV27	TRBD2	TRBJ2-3	18
CASSIRRQKNIQYF	TGTGCCAGTAGTATACGCCGACAGAAAAACATTCAGTACTTC	NA	TRBV19	NA	TRBJ2-4	14
CSVRGGAGIETQYF	TGCAGTGTACGGGGGGGCGCGGGAATAGAGACCCAGTACTTC	NA	TRBV29-1	TRBD2	TRBJ2-5	14
CASSLFRQGAISYTQYF	TGCGCCAGCAGCTTATTTCGACAGGGGGCGATATCGTATACGCAGTATTTT	NA	TRBV5-1	TRBD1	TRBJ2-3	17
CASSGGLSRADTQYF	TGTGCCAGCAGCGGTGGACTCAGCCGAGCAGATACGCAGTATTTT	NA	TRBV9	NA	TRBJ2-3	15
CASSQGRGLQETQYF	TGCGCCAGCAGCCAAGGTAGGGGGCTCCAAGAGACCCAGTACTTC	NA	TRBV4-1	TRBD1	TRBJ2-5	15
CASIRQSTNEKLFF	TGTGCCAGCATTCGACAGTCGACTAATGAAAAACTGTTTTTT	NA	TRBV2	NA	TRBJ1-4	14
CASSTTGGTNEKLFF	TGTGCCAGCAGCACCACGGGGGGCACTAATGAAAAACTGTTTTTT	NA	TRBV9	NA	TRBJ1-4	15
CASSQGPGQSTDTQYF	TGTGCCAGCAGCCAGGGCCCCGGACAAAGCACAGATACGCAGTATTTT	NA	TRBV3-1/TRBV3-2	NA	TRBJ2-3	16
CASSLDGQGVAYEQYF	TGTGCCAGCAGCTTAGATGGTCAGGGTGTCGCCTACGAGCAGTACTTC	NA	TRBV11-2	NA	TRBJ2-7	16
CASSREGRNTEAFF	TGCGCCAGCAGCCGGGAGGGACGGAACACTGAAGCTTTCTTT	NA	TRBV5-1	NA	TRBJ1-1	14
CASPGQGGVNF	TGTGCCAGTCCCGGACAGGGCGGAGTGAACTTC	NA	TRBV19	TRBD1	TRBJ2-4	11
CASSLTGVFGTEAFF	TGTGCCAGCAGCTTAACAGGCGTGTTCGGCACTGAAGCTTTCTTT	NA	TRBV13	NA	TRBJ1-1	15
CSASGSREQYF	TGCAGTGCTAGTGGGAGTCGCGAGCAGTACTTC	NA	TRBV20-1	NA	TRBJ2-7	11
CASSSGHNYEQYF	TGTGCCAGTAGTTCCGGACACAACTACGAGCAGTACTTC	NA	TRBV19	NA	TRBJ2-7	13
CAWSSGGDNEQFF	TGTGCCTGGAGTAGCGGGGGAGACAATGAGCAGTTCTTC	NA	TRBV30	TRBD2	TRBJ2-1	13
CASSFGGPGELFF	TGTGCCAGCAGCTTCGGGGGTCCCGGGGAGCTGTTTTTT	NA	TRBV5-4	NA	TRBJ2-2	13
CASSQGQNYGYTF	TGTGCCAGCAGCCAAGGACAGAACTATGGCTACACCTTC	NA	TRBV14	NA	TRBJ1-2	13
CASSRTSPYTMETQYF	TGTGCCAGCAGCAGGACTAGCCCATACACTATGGAGACCCAGTACTTC	NA	TRBV7-2	TRBD2	TRBJ2-5	16
CASSEQGTSTDTQYF	TGTGCCAGCTCAGAGCAGGGTACTAGCACAGATACGCAGTATTTT	NA	TRBV7-2	NA	TRBJ2-3	15
CASSQLRARTGELFF	TGTGCCAGCAGCCAGCTCAGGGCAAGAACCGGGGAGCTGTTTTTT	NA	TRBV14	NA	TRBJ2-2	15
CATVRDRGFNEQFF	TGTGCCACCGTCCGGGACAGGGGATTCAATGAGCAGTTCTTC	NA	TRBV2	TRBD1	TRBJ2-1	14
CASSQEGAGVTDTQYF	TGTGCCAGCAGCCAAGAAGGCGCGGGGGTCACAGATACGCAGTATTTT	few	TRBV3-1/TRBV3-2	TRBD2	TRBJ2-3	16
CASSLGQGVYTDTQYF	TGTGCCAGCAGCCTTGGACAGGGGGTCTACACAGATACGCAGTATTTT	NA	TRBV7-2	TRBD1	TRBJ2-3	16
CASSRQGSGNTEAFF	TGTGCCAGCAGTCGACAGGGCAGCGGGAACACTGAAGCTTTCTTT	NA	TRBV6-5	TRBD1	TRBJ1-1	15
CASSARDEKLFF	TGTGCCAGCAGTGCCAGGGATGAAAAACTGTTTTTT	NA	TRBV2	NA	TRBJ1-4	12
CASSQQPGQGPYEQYF	TGCGCCAGCAGCCAACAACCGGGACAGGGACCCTACGAGCAGTACTTC	NA	TRBV4-1	TRBD1	TRBJ2-7	16
CASSIDNGQGRARGGYTF	TGTGCCAGTAGTATAGATAATGGACAGGGGAGAGCTCGCGGGGGCTACACCTTC	once	TRBV19	TRBD1	TRBJ1-2	18
CASRDRDNQPQHF	TGTGCCAGTAGGGACAGGGATAACCAGCCCCAGCATTTT	NA	TRBV19	TRBD1	TRBJ1-5	13
CASSRPGSWETQYF	TGTGCCAGCAGCAGACCGGGTTCCTGGGAGACCCAGTACTTC	NA	TRBV9	NA	TRBJ2-5	14
CASSLALGPVGGNEQFF	TGTGCCAGCAGCTTAGCGCTGGGGCCAGTAGGGGGCAATGAGCAGTTCTTC	many	TRBV7-9	NA	TRBJ2-1	17
CASSWGQVGDTEAFF	TGCGCCAGCAGCTGGGGACAGGTTGGGGACACTGAAGCTTTCTTT	NA	TRBV5-1	TRBD1	TRBJ1-1	15
CASSQGRGSYNEQFF	TGTGCCAGCAGCCAAGGTCGGGGATCCTACAATGAGCAGTTCTTC	NA	TRBV14	NA	TRBJ2-1	15
CSVVSGTRDGYTF	TGCAGCGTTGTCTCAGGAACCCGTGATGGCTACACCTTC	once	TRBV29-1	NA	TRBJ1-2	13
CASSYTWGGPYEQYF	TGCGCCAGCAGCTATACCTGGGGGGGGCCCTACGAGCAGTACTTC	NA	TRBV4-1	NA	TRBJ2-7	15
CASSPWPSGHSYEQYF	TGCGCCAGCAGCCCTTGGCCTAGCGGCCACTCCTACGAGCAGTACTTC	NA	TRBV4-1	TRBD2	TRBJ2-7	16
CASSLGADPYEQYF	TGTGCCAGCAGCTTAGGGGCAGACCCCTACGAGCAGTACTTC	NA	TRBV7-9	NA	TRBJ2-7	14
CASSPSDRVRGYTF	TGTGCCAGCAGTCCAAGCGACAGAGTTAGGGGCTACACCTTC	NA	TRBV25-1	NA	TRBJ1-2	14
CASSEELAGELFF	TGTGCCAGCAGTGAAGAACTCGCCGGGGAGCTGTTTTTT	few	TRBV2	NA	TRBJ2-2	13
CATKGDQGITEAFF	TGTGCCACAAAGGGGGACCAGGGGATTACTGAAGCTTTCTTT	NA	TRBV19	NA	TRBJ1-1	14
CASSPELPSGANVLTF	TGTGCCAGCTCACCTGAACTCCCCTCTGGGGCCAACGTCCTGACTTTC	NA	TRBV18	NA	TRBJ2-6	16
CASSVLRVGEAFF	TGTGCCAGCAGCGTTCTCAGGGTCGGTGAAGCTTTCTTT	NA	TRBV6-5	NA	TRBJ1-1	13
CASSLFDSRDSPLHF	TGTGCCAGCAGTCTTTTTGACAGTAGGGATTCACCCCTCCACTTT	NA	TRBV6-2/TRBV6-3	NA	TRBJ1-6	15
CASSPPLEWTQYF	TGTGCCAGCTCACCACCGTTAGAGTGGACCCAGTACTTC	NA	TRBV18	NA	TRBJ2-5	13
CASSSGRRDTDTQYF	TGTGCCAGCAGTTCAGGGAGGAGGGACACAGATACGCAGTATTTT	NA	TRBV6-5	NA	TRBJ2-3	15
CASSDLGNTGELFF	TGTGCCAGCAGCGATCTAGGGAACACCGGGGAGCTGTTTTTT	NA	TRBV7-3	NA	TRBJ2-2	14
CASSLRRVAGVITDTQYF	TGTGCCAGCTCACTAAGGCGAGTAGCGGGGGTCATCACAGATACGCAGTATTTT	NA	TRBV18	TRBD2	TRBJ2-3	18
CAWSPGGAFF	TGTGCCTGGAGCCCTGGGGGGGCTTTCTTT	few	TRBV30	NA	TRBJ1-1	10
CASSLGGTGELFF	TGTGCCAGCAGTCTGGGGGGCACCGGGGAGCTGTTTTTT	NA	TRBV12-3/TRBV12-4	NA	TRBJ2-2	13
CASSDTSSGNTIYF	TGTGCCAGCAGTGACACTTCCTCTGGAAACACCATATATTTT	NA	TRBV6-1	NA	TRBJ1-3	14
CASSAPRLAGARGGETQYF	TGTGCCAGCAGTGCGCCGAGACTAGCGGGGGCCAGAGGGGGAGAGACCCAGTACTTC	once	TRBV6-1	TRBD2	TRBJ2-5	19